This T cell receptor (beta chain) comes out of a study of cytomegalovirus exposure and HLA in healthy donors. Looking at the study overall: An earlier analysis found some 100 million unique TCR beta sequences from approximately 200 million T cells.

PCR involved 60 Vbeta and 13 Jbeta primers. Using immunoSEQ multiplex PCR, the repertoire was profiled, and TCRdb retains in-frame clones only, with some absent. This sample yields fewer than 200,000 clones, of which roughly 80% are seen a single time; approximately 2.5% belongs to the top ten. Germline-derived CDR1 and CDR2 are MNHNY and SVGAGI (reference sequence). The CDR3 runs 14 residues. Trimming left V 2 bases short and J 3 bases short, with 11 bases between. The sample taken for sequencing was PBMCs. This TCR came from a man in his fifties or sixties in good health and CMV-seronegative. This chain joins TRBV6-6 and TRBJ2-7; D gene ambiguous. CDR3 region: CASSYELFGYEQYF. In nucleotides, the CDR3 is TGTGCCAGCAGTTACGAGTTGTTTGGCTACGAGCAGTACTTC.